This is a list of T cell receptor beta chains from one sample in a study of blood T cell repertoires in COVID-19. Generated by immunoSEQ multiplex PCR, the TCRdb table keeps only in-frame clones and is missing some. The sample holds some 150,000 clones, around 82% seen once. Material for sequencing was peripheral blood. Receptors originate from an older woman with acute or convalescent COVID-19. Both conserved end residues are part of each CDR3.

V gene: TRBV28
J gene: TRBJ1-2
CDR3 length: 11
CDR3 protein: CATHLGGGYTF

V gene: TRBV20-1
J gene: TRBJ2-3
CDR3 length: 15
CDR3 protein: CSASGSGGRADTQYF

V gene: TRBV5-4
J gene: TRBJ1-1
CDR3 length: 16
CDR3 protein: CATNPGTGALNTEAFF

V gene: TRBV10-3
J gene: TRBJ1-1
CDR3 length: 13
CDR3 protein: CATRVTENTEAFF

V gene: TRBV18
J gene: TRBJ2-1
CDR3 length: 14
CDR3 protein: CASSPPGPYNEQFF

V gene: TRBV19
J gene: TRBJ1-1
CDR3 length: 15
CDR3 protein: CASSAGVGANTEAFF

V gene: TRBV6-5
J gene: TRBJ2-7
CDR3 length: 13
CDR3 protein: CASRAQGGYEQYF

V gene: TRBV10-3
J gene: TRBJ1-1
CDR3 length: 13
CDR3 protein: CAIREGGSTEAFF

V gene: TRBV9
J gene: TRBJ1-5
CDR3 length: 14
CDR3 protein: CASSVAGSNQPQHF

V gene: TRBV6-2/TRBV6-3
J gene: TRBJ1-5
CDR3 length: 16
CDR3 protein: CASSLSPRAGDRPQHF

V gene: TRBV19
J gene: TRBJ2-7
CDR3 length: 15
CDR3 protein: CASSILLTGEGEQYF

V gene: TRBV5-4
J gene: TRBJ1-3
CDR3 length: 15
CDR3 protein: CASSPPGTNGNTIYF

V gene: TRBV11-3
J gene: TRBJ2-2
CDR3 length: 15
CDR3 protein: CASSVGLAAGSVTFF

V gene: TRBV14
J gene: TRBJ2-7
CDR3 length: 15
CDR3 protein: CASSQGKIAGGEQYF

V gene: TRBV6-5
J gene: TRBJ1-5
CDR3 length: 15
CDR3 protein: CASSYRQVSDQPQHF

V gene: TRBV7-3
J gene: TRBJ1-1
CDR3 length: 14
CDR3 protein: CASSLGGRGTEAFF

V gene: TRBV6-2/TRBV6-3
J gene: TRBJ2-5
CDR3 length: 18
CDR3 protein: CASSYTKLRLAEQETQYF

V gene: TRBV5-5
J gene: TRBJ2-7
CDR3 length: 14
CDR3 protein: CASSSFGTVYEQYF

V gene: TRBV5-1
J gene: TRBJ2-1
CDR3 length: 14
CDR3 protein: CASSFRQAYNEQFF

V gene: TRBV2
J gene: TRBJ1-4
CDR3 length: 16
CDR3 protein: CASRGQAIATNEKLFF

V gene: TRBV5-1
J gene: TRBJ1-1
CDR3 length: 15
CDR3 protein: CASSLEAQGFTEAFF

V gene: TRBV5-4
J gene: TRBJ1-2
CDR3 length: 13
CDR3 protein: CASSPDRDYGYTF

V gene: TRBV6-5
J gene: TRBJ1-1
CDR3 length: 16
CDR3 protein: CASSYGLGGLNTEAFF

V gene: TRBV4-1
J gene: TRBJ1-6
CDR3 length: 15
CDR3 protein: CASSTQGNANSPLHF

V gene: TRBV11-3
J gene: TRBJ2-1
CDR3 length: 13
CDR3 protein: CASSPGLWNEQFF

V gene: TRBV4-1
J gene: TRBJ1-5
CDR3 length: 14
CDR3 protein: CASSAEVGGQPQHF

V gene: TRBV5-6
J gene: TRBJ1-5
CDR3 length: 17
CDR3 protein: CASSLLPLDGGNQPQHF

V gene: TRBV18
J gene: TRBJ1-1
CDR3 length: 16
CDR3 protein: CASSPPGTGIKAEAFF

V gene: TRBV14
J gene: TRBJ1-1
CDR3 length: 13
CDR3 protein: CASSLTGRTEAFF